This T cell receptor beta chain was obtained from a study of blood T cell repertoires in COVID-19. Turning to the study itself: COVID-19 samples, acute and convalescent, were from the United States, Italy and Spain. Sample material is recorded as cDNA or gDNA derived from T cells, B-cell-depleted T cells, or PBMCs.

Germline V lookup: CDR1 LNHNV, CDR2 YYDKDF (reference sequence). V shed 1 base, J shed 2 bases, and the junction held 2 bases outside the gene matches. This CDR3 is 16 amino acids long. Authors' data handling: The assay estimated nucleated cells by amplifying reference gene primers. Clones were sequenced by immunoSEQ multiplex PCR, and TCRdb holds only the in-frame ones, with some missing. V and J calls plus clone size are reproduced from that table; the DNA served to infer D and trimming. The sample yields approximately 200,000 clones, about four fifths seen once. The chain couples TRBV15 to TRBJ2-1; 10 positions agree with TRBD2. This TCR was sampled from a woman at least 80 years old with acute or convalescent COVID-19. Source material: peripheral blood. This chain's CDR3 is CATSRALAGTYNEQFF. The DNA of the CDR3 is TGTGCCACCAGCAGAGCACTAGCGGGAACCTACAATGAGCAGTTCTTC.